These 13 T cell receptor beta chains were sequenced from one sample in a study of siplizumab effects on memory and regulatory T cells. The data were produced by immunoSEQ multiplex PCR, yet TCRdb's version contains in-frame clones alone and is incomplete. The repertoire holds fewer than 80,000 clones, with 93% as singletons. Source material: CD8+ T cells sorted from blood. Source of these receptors: a human donor in good health.

The chain carries TRBV5-5 and TRBJ1-5; D gene uncertain. The CDR3 has 15 residues. CDR1 SGHKS and CDR2 YYEKEE come from the germline V gene (reference sequence). The germline V and J ends were trimmed by 2 bases and 4 bases, with 13 bases remaining between them. The CDR3 spells CASSFDLPLNQPQHF. CDR3 coding DNA: TGTGCCAGCAGCTTCGACTTACCACTTAATCAGCCCCAGCATTTT.

The genes are TRBV19 and TRBJ1-6, with unresolved D. The V and J ends lost 10 bases and 9 bases respectively, with 28 bases between them. Germline V gene data show CDR1 as LNHDA and CDR2 as SQIVND (reference sequence). The CDR3 consists of 17 residues. CDR3 bases: TGTGCCAACCTAAGGGTAGGGAAAATATCTAGTAGTTCACCCCTCCACTTT. It encodes CANLRVGKISSSSPLHF.

J is TRBJ1-4 and V is TRBV5-6; 10 bases line up with TRBD1. The V segment lost 3 bases and the J segment 8 bases; nucleotides outside the gene matches: 7. This CDR3 comprises 15 residues. Looked up from germline, CDR1 is SGHDT and CDR2 is YYEEEE. CDR3 coding DNA: TGTGCCAGCAGCTGGGCCGGGACAGGGGACGAAAAACTGTTTTTT. This translates into CASSWAGTGDEKLFF.

Only a few counts were recorded for this clone. The rearrangement links TRBV19 to TRBJ1-2, with D uncertain. The CDR3 has 13 amino acids. The germline CDR1 and CDR2 sequences are LNHDA and SQIVND (reference sequence). V was shortened by 6 bases and J by 3 bases, with 11 bases between the two germline ends. The CDR3 here is CASRDFQDYGYTF. CDR3 nucleotides: TGTGCCAGTAGGGACTTCCAAGACTATGGCTACACCTTC.

The rearrangement uses TRBV15 and TRBJ2-6; D is uncertain. The V end lost 5 bases, the J end lost 3 bases, and 14 bases lay between the germline ends. From germline, CDR1 is LNHNV and CDR2 YYDKDF (reference sequence). The CDR3 totals 16 residues. The CDR3 coding sequence is TGTGCCACCAGCGGTACCCCCTCGAGTGGGGCCAACGTCCTGACTTTC. Translated, it gives CATSGTPSSGANVLTF.

This clone was observed a few times. The rearrangement links TRBV4-1 to TRBJ1-2; weak D call: TRBD1 (6 bases). V shed 0 bases and J shed 0 bases, with 8 bases lying between them. Germline V gene data show CDR1 as MGHRA and CDR2 as YSYEKL. This CDR3 region has 15 residues. In DNA form, the CDR3 reads TGCGCCAGCAGCCAAGACGGGACACCTAACTATGGCTACACCTTC. Amino acid sequence: CASSQDGTPNYGYTF.

The V gene is TRBV2, the J gene TRBJ1-1; 8 nucleotides match TRBD1. Trimming at V came to 3 bases and at J to 4 bases, leaving 7 bases not matched to a gene. The CDR3 runs 15 residues. CDR1 is SNHLY and CDR2 is FYNNEI in the germline V gene. The CDR3 here is CASSEGQDLGTEAFF. CDR3 DNA: TGTGCCAGCAGTGAGGGACAGGATCTAGGCACTGAAGCTTTCTTT.

This clone showed up just once. The chain links TRBV4-1 to TRBJ2-7; D gene ambiguous. CDR1 and CDR2 from the germline V gene are MGHRA and YSYEKL. V gave up 1 base and J gave up 0 bases, with 16 bases separating them. This CDR3 is 17 amino acids long. CDR3 nucleotides: TGCGCCAGCAGCCAAGGGCTTATGACGGCCAGCTCCTACGAGCAGTACTTC. Its translation is CASSQGLMTASSYEQYF.

This chain links TRBV5-6 with TRBJ2-5; no firm D call. Germline V gene data show CDR1 as SGHDT and CDR2 as YYEEEE. Between the trimmed V and J ends, which lost 2 bases and 3 bases, there was a span of 14 bases. This CDR3 comprises 15 residues. CDR3 bases: TGTGCCAGCAGCTTATCGGAACCGACTGAAGAGACCCAGTACTTC. It yields the protein CASSLSEPTEETQYF.

The chain carries TRBV12-5 and TRBJ1-2, with D possibly being TRBD1 (6 bases). This CDR3 contains 15 residues. V shed 4 bases and J shed 4 bases, with 16 bases lying between them. Germline loops: CDR1 LGHNT, CDR2 FRNRAP. The CDR3 DNA sequence: TGTGCTAGTGGTTCCCTCGGGGGCCTGGGCTATGGCTACACCTTC. Residues: CASGSLGGLGYGYTF.

The gene calls are TRBV7-6 and TRBJ1-6; D perhaps matches TRBD1 (5 bases). Germline V gene sequence: CDR1 SGHVS, CDR2 FNYEAQ. This CDR3 region has 18 residues. V lost 1 base, J lost 7 bases, and 20 bases lay in between. CDR3 residues: CASSLGAGWGYENSPLHF. In nucleotides, the CDR3 is TGTGCCAGCAGCTTAGGGGCAGGGTGGGGATATGAAAATTCACCCCTCCACTTT.

The chain uses TRBV2 and TRBJ1-2; D is unclear. CDR1 SNHLY and CDR2 FYNNEI come from the germline V gene. The CDR3 totals 15 residues. V lost 0 bases and J 4 bases, leaving 12 bases between the germline ends. CDR3 sequence (DNA): TGTGCCAGCAGTGAAGCGGCAGTTTCAGGCTATGGCTACACCTTC. Translating it yields CASSEAAVSGYGYTF.

The gene calls are TRBV27 and TRBJ2-1, with 7 bases that match TRBD1. V lost 3 bases to trimming and J lost 6 bases; unmatched junction nucleotides: 2. The length of the CDR3 is 13 residues. The V gene's germline CDR1 is MNHEY and CDR2 SMNVEV (reference sequence). CDR3 protein: CASSLPGGNEQFF. The CDR3 region has the DNA TGTGCCAGCAGTTTGCCAGGGGGCAATGAGCAGTTCTTC.